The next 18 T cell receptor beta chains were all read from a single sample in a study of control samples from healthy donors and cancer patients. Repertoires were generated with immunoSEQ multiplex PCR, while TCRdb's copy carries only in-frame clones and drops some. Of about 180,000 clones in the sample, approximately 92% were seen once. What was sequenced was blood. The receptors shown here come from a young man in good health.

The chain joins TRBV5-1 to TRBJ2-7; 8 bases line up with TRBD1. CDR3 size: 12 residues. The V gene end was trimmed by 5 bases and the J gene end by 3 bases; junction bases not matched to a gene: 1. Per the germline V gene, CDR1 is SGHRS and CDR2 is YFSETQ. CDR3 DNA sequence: TGCGCCAGCAGGGACAGGGACTACGAGCAGTACTTC. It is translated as CASRDRDYEQYF.

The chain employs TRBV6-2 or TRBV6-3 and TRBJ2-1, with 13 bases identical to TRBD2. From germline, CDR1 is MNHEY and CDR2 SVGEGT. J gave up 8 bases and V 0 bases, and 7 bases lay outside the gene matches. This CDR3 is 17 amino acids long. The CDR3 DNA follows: TGTGCCAGCAGTTACTCGGCACTAGCGGGGGGGAGGGATGAGCAGTTCTTC. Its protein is CASSYSALAGGRDEQFF.

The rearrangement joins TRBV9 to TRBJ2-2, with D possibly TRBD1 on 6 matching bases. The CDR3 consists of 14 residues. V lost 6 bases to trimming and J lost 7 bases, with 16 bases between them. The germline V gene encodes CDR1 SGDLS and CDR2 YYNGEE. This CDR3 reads CASNRQGFGGELFF. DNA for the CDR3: TGTGCCAGCAATAGGCAGGGGTTTGGCGGGGAGCTGTTTTTT.

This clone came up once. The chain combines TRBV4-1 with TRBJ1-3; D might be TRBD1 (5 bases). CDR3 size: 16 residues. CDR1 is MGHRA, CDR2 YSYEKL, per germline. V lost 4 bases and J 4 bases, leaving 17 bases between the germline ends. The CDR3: CASSPLGTGEGNTIYF. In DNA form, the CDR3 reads TGCGCCAGCAGCCCCTTGGGAACGGGGGAGGGAAACACCATATATTTT.

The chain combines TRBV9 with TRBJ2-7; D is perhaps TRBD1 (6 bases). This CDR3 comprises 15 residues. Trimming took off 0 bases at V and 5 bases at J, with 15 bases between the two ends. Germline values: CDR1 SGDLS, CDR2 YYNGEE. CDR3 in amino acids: CASSVGGRAMDEQYF. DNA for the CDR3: TGTGCCAGCAGCGTAGGGGGGCGGGCTATGGACGAGCAGTACTTC.

CDR3 amino acids: CASSLGYGGRGGDTQYF. The CDR3 DNA follows: TGCGCCAGCAGCTTGGGTTACGGAGGACGGGGAGGGGATACGCAGTATTTT. The chain has TRBV5-1 and TRBJ2-3; 7 bases are a match to TRBD2. CDR1 SGHRS and CDR2 YFSETQ come from the germline V gene. The CDR3 runs to 17 residues. J was trimmed by 6 bases and V by 0 bases; bases with no gene match: 13.

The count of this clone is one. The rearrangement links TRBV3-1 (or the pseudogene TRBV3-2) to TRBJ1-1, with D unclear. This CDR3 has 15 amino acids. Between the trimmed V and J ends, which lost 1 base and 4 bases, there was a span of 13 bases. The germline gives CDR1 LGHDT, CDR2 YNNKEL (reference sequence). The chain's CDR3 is CASSQARMGGTEAFF. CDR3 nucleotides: TGTGCCAGCAGCCAAGCGAGGATGGGAGGCACTGAAGCTTTCTTT.

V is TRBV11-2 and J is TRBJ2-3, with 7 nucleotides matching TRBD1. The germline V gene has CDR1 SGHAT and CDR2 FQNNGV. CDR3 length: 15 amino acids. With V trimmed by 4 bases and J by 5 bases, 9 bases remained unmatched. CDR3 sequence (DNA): TGTGCCAGCAGCTCCCCGAAGGGGGCTAAAGATACGCAGTATTTT. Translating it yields CASSSPKGAKDTQYF.

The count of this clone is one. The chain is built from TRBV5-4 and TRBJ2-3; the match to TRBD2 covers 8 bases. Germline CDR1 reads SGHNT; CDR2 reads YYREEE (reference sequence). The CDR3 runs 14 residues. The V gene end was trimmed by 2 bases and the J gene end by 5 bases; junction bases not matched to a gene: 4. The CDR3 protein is CASSFAGGEDTQYF. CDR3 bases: TGTGCCAGCAGCTTCGCGGGGGGAGAAGATACGCAGTATTTT.

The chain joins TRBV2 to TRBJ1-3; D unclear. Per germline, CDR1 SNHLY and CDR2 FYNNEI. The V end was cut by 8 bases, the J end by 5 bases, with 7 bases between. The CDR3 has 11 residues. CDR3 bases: TGTGCCAGCGAGGTCAGAAACACCATATATTTT. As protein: CASEVRNTIYF.

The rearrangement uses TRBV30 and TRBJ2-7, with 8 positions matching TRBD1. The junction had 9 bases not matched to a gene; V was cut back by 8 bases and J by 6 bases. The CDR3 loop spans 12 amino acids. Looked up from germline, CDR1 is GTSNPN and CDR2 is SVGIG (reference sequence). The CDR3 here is CALDRDSGEQYF. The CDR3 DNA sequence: TGTGCCCTGGACAGGGATAGCGGCGAGCAGTACTTC.

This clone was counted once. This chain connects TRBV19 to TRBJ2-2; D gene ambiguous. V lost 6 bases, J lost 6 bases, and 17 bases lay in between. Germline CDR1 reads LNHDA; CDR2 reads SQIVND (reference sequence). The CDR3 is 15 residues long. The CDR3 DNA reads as TGTGCCAGTAGGGTGGCGGCCCTTGGGGCCGGGGAGCTGTTTTTT. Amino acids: CASRVAALGAGELFF.

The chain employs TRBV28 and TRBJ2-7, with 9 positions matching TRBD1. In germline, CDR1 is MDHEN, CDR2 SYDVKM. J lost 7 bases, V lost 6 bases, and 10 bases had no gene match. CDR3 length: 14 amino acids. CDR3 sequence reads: CASSKTGTGKEQYF. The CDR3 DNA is TGTGCCAGCAGCAAAACCGGGACAGGGAAAGAGCAGTACTTC. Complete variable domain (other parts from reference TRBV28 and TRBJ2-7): DVKVTQSSRYLVKRTGEKVFLECVQDMDHENMFWYRQDPGLGLRLIYFSYDVKMKEKGDIPEGYSVSREKKERFSLILESASTNQTSMYLCASSKTGTGKEQYFGPGTRLTVT.

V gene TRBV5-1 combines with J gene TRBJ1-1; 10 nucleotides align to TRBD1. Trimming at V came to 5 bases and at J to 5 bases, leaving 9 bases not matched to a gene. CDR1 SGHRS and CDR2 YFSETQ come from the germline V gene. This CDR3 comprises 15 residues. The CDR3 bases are TGCGCCAGCAGTTTAAAGGACAGGGGGAGAACTGAAGCTTTCTTT. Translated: CASSLKDRGRTEAFF.

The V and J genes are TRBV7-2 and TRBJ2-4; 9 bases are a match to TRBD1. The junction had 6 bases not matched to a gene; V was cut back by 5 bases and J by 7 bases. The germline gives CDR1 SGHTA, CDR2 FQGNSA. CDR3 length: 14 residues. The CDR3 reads CASSLDRGANIQYF. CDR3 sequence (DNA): TGTGCCAGCAGCCTCGACAGGGGGGCGAACATTCAGTACTTC.

The CDR3 sequence is CASSPGQGASYEQYF. The CDR3 region has the DNA TGCGCCAGCAGCCCCGGACAGGGGGCCTCCTACGAGCAGTACTTC. The chain recombines TRBV10-1 with TRBJ2-7; TRBD1 aligns across 11 bases. The V segment lost 6 bases and the J segment 0 bases; nucleotides outside the gene matches: 4. CDR3 length: 15 amino acids. Per the germline V gene, CDR1 is WNHNN and CDR2 is SYGVQD (reference sequence).

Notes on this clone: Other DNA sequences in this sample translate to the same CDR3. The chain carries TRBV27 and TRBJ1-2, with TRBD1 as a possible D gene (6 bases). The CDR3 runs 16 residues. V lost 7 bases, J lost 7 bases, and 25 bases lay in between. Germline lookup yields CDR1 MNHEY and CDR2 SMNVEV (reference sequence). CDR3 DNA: TGTGCCAGCACCCGCCTGTCCAAGGGGGTTTCAAGTGGCTACACCTTC. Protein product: CASTRLSKGVSSGYTF.

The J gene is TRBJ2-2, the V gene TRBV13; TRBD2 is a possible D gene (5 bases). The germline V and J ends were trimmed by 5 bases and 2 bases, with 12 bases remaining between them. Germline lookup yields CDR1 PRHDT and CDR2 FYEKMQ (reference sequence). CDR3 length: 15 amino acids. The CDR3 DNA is TGTGCCAGCAGCACCTGGACTGACAACACCGGGGAGCTGTTTTTT. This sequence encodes CASSTWTDNTGELFF.